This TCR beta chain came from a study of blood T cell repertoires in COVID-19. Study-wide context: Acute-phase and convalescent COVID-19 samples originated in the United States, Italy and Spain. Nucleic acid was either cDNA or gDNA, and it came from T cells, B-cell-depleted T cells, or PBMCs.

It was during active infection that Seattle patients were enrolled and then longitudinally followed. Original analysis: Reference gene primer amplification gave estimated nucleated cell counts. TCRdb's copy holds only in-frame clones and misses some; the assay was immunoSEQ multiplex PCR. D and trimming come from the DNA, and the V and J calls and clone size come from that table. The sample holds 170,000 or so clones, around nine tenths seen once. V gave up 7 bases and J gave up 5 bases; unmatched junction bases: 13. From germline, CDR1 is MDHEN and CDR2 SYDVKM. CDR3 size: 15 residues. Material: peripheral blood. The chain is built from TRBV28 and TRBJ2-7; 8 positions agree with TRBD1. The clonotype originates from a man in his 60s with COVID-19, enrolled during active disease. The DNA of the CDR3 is TGTGCCAGCAAGTCCAGGGGGCGACGTCCCAACGAGCAGTACTTC. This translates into CASKSRGRRPNEQYF.